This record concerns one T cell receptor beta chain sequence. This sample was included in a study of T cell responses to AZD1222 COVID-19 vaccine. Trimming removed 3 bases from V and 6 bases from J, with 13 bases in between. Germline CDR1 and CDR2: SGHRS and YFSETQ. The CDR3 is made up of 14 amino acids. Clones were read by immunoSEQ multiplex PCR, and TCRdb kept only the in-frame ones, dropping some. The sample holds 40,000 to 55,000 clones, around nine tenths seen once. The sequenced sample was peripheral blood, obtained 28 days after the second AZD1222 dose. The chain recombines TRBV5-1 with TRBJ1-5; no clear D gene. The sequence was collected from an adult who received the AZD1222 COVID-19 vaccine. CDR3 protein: CASSSIPGGQPQHF. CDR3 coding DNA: TGCGCCAGCAGCTCCATCCCCGGCGGTCAGCCCCAGCATTTT.